This record concerns one T cell receptor (beta chain) sequence. Its antigen is currently unknown. Libraries were prepared by immunoSEQ multiplex PCR; TCRdb keeps only in-frame clonotypes and omits some of them. The profile covers approximately 1.4 million clones, with around 98% appearing a single time and about 0.4% taken by the ten largest. These data are taken from a study of shared clonotypes between healthy human individuals. The study's findings and limits: In the sorted subsets, rarefaction showed sequencing was incomplete despite large depth. When compared with the clonotypes that were shared by all four sorted-subset donors, the non-shared clonotypes turned out to have lower generation probabilities.

This CDR3 comprises 13 residues. Germline V CDR1 and CDR2: MNHEY, SMNVEV (reference sequence). V lost 10 bases to trimming and J lost 3 bases, with 16 bases between them. This clonotype was obtained from a man aged 25 to 40 in good health. The V and J genes are TRBV27 and TRBJ2-7, with TRBD1 as a possible D gene (6 bases). Sample: naive CD4+ T cells sorted from blood. Subset here: CD45RA+ positively selected. As DNA, the CDR3 is TGTGCCACCGGAAGGGGGTTTAGCTACGAGCAGTACTTC. It yields the protein CATGRGFSYEQYF.